The source of this T cell receptor beta chain is a study of T cell changes during pregnancy in multiple sclerosis. The CDR3 runs to 16 residues. Trimming at V came to 6 bases and at J to 5 bases, leaving 8 bases not matched to a gene. Per germline, CDR1 SNHLY and CDR2 FYNNEI. Measured with immunoSEQ multiplex PCR; TCRdb has only the in-frame clones, and not every one. The table includes about 36,000 clones, 90% to 95% detected once. This sequence joins TRBV2 and TRBJ2-2; 11 bases map to TRBD2. The TCR sequence derives from a female donor with multiple sclerosis, enrolled in a pregnancy study. The specimen was CD4+ T cells from peripheral blood mononuclear cells, collected after pregnancy. The CDR3 bases are TGTGCCAGCAGGGCCCTAGCGGGGGGTAAAACCGGGGAGCTGTTTTTT. Translating gives CASRALAGGKTGELFF. The whole variable domain, remainder taken from reference TRBV2 and TRBJ2-2, is EPEVTQTPSHQVTQMGQEVILRCVPISNHLYFYWYRQILGQKVEFLVSFYNNEISEKSEIFDDQFSVERPDGSNFTLKIRSTKLEDSAMYFCASRALAGGKTGELFFGEGSRLTVL.